A single T cell receptor (beta chain) is shown here with its context. Its antigen is not identified. This sample is part of a study of quantifying T cell responses using KT2 cells. Study as a whole: Reverse transcription used primers in the TCR alpha and beta constant regions.

An oligo carrying a UMI was ligated to the cDNA 3' end. The first PCR ran about 4 cycles with an equimolar RC1.1 and RC1.2 beta primer mix. TCRdb re-called the UMI-ligation and nested PCR reads through MiXCR, storing one row per CDR3 protein. The table shows tens of thousands of distinct CDR3 sequences, with under 7.5% occurring only once. General observations from the study: KT2 sequence counts showed saturation when very many KT2 cells were spiked in.

KT2, a clone with a known TCR, was spiked into unfractionated PBMC. A range of KT2-to-PBMC ratios was made using fixed PBMC numbers. The V segment lost 4 bases and the J segment 2 bases; nucleotides outside the gene matches: 4. CDR1 and CDR2 from the germline V gene are MNHEY and SVGAGI. CDR3 length: 14 residues. Sequenced sample: PBMCs spiked with cells of the T cell clone KT2. The gene calls are TRBV6-5 and TRBJ2-7, with TRBD2 identical over 8 bases. The TCR originated in a human donor. DNA for the CDR3: TGTGCCAGCAGTTTTAGCGGGACCGCCTACGAGCAGTACTTC. This sequence encodes CASSFSGTAYEQYF.